The rows below give T cell receptor beta chains drawn from one sample of a study of T cells in tumors after PD-1 blockade. The data were produced by immunoSEQ multiplex PCR, yet TCRdb's version contains in-frame clones alone and is incomplete. The table includes about 33,000 clones, roughly 78% detected once. The sequenced sample was PBMCs, obtained before anti-PD-1 treatment. These TCRs come from a human donor with basal cell carcinoma. CDR3s include the opening cysteine and the closing phenylalanine or tryptophan. D genes are given only for firm matches.

TRBD1 TRBJ2-2 TRBV9 CASSVTPGGTGELFF
NA TRBJ1-1 TRBV6-1 CASSEAGRSEAFF
NA TRBJ2-3 TRBV25-1 CASSEGYTQYF
TRBD2 TRBJ2-3 TRBV7-2 CASSSQRGRTDTQYF
NA TRBJ2-5 TRBV7-9 CASSTLTEGETQYF
NA TRBJ1-6 TRBV19 CASSLQSSYNSPLHF
NA TRBJ1-4 TRBV7-2 CASSLAGKREKLFF
NA TRBJ1-5 TRBV28 CASGDIQGNQPQHF
NA TRBJ2-3 TRBV3-1/TRBV3-2 CASGAKGRADTQYF
TRBD2 TRBJ2-7 TRBV28 CASQWAAGAYEQYF
TRBD1 TRBJ2-7 TRBV6-2/TRBV6-3 CASSYVAGGFLDEQYF
TRBD1 TRBJ1-5 TRBV6-1 CASSEAGTGGSNQPQHF
NA TRBJ2-1 TRBV4-2 CASSPSFVGTYNEQFF
NA TRBJ2-1 TRBV6-2/TRBV6-3 CASSRTAPPPSSYNEQFF
NA TRBJ2-1 TRBV4-3 CASSQVGGADEQFF
NA TRBJ2-1 TRBV19 CATSKGPLQTYNEQFF
NA TRBJ1-2 TRBV9 CASSGGSAGYTF
NA TRBJ2-5 TRBV5-4 CASSLAGLGTQYF
NA TRBJ2-1 TRBV19 CASRGRGNNEQFF
TRBD2 TRBJ2-1 TRBV5-1 CASSLEGGGLSSSYNEQFF
NA TRBJ1-1 TRBV6-5 CASSSQGTEAFF
NA TRBJ2-1 TRBV7-2 CASRPGESYNEQFF
NA TRBJ2-3 TRBV6-5 CASSYKTPIGRQYF
TRBD1 TRBJ2-7 TRBV7-6 CASSWDRFGKQYF
NA TRBJ2-7 TRBV6-1 CASSEWARYEQYF